This is a list of T cell receptor beta chains from one sample in a study of blood T cell repertoires in COVID-19. Sequencing used immunoSEQ multiplex PCR; TCRdb keeps in-frame clones, though not all of them. The sample records about 530,000 clones, roughly nine tenths being singletons. Sequenced: peripheral blood. All receptors derive from a woman aged 45 to 65 with COVID-19, enrolled during active disease. CDR3s include the opening cysteine and the closing phenylalanine or tryptophan. Each record gives: D gene, J gene, clone size, V gene, CDR3 DNA, CDR3 protein. The D gene is left open where the match is weak. Clone size is given for some rows only: seen once, a few or many times, or a class if the clone is expanded.

d_gene: NA; j_gene: TRBJ2-4; abundance: NA; v_gene: TRBV7-8; CDR3nt: TGTGCCAGCAGCCCGACAGTGTGGGCCAAAAACATTCAGTACTTC; CDR3aa: CASSPTVWAKNIQYF
d_gene: NA; j_gene: TRBJ2-5; abundance: NA; v_gene: TRBV24-1; CDR3nt: TGTGCCACCAGTGATCCCACGGAAGGCGGCCAAGAGACCCAGTACTTC; CDR3aa: CATSDPTEGGQETQYF
d_gene: NA; j_gene: TRBJ1-3; abundance: NA; v_gene: TRBV11-2; CDR3nt: TGTGCCAGCAGCCAAATGGCTGTGGACACCATATATTTT; CDR3aa: CASSQMAVDTIYF
d_gene: NA; j_gene: TRBJ2-3; abundance: NA; v_gene: TRBV9; CDR3nt: TGTGCCAGCAGCGTAGCAGGGGCGACCGCAGATACGCAGTATTTT; CDR3aa: CASSVAGATADTQYF
d_gene: NA; j_gene: TRBJ2-2; abundance: NA; v_gene: TRBV7-9; CDR3nt: TGTGCCAGCAGCTTAGTTTCCGTGTCCGGGGAGCTGTTTTTT; CDR3aa: CASSLVSVSGELFF
d_gene: NA; j_gene: TRBJ1-4; abundance: NA; v_gene: TRBV7-8; CDR3nt: TGTGCCAGCAGCTTAGGGCAGGGAGGAGGACTGTTTTTT; CDR3aa: CASSLGQGGGLFF
d_gene: TRBD2; j_gene: TRBJ2-1; abundance: NA; v_gene: TRBV5-4; CDR3nt: TGTGCCAGCAGCCATAAGCGGGGGGGCCCCAATGAGCAGTTCTTC; CDR3aa: CASSHKRGGPNEQFF
d_gene: TRBD2; j_gene: TRBJ2-2; abundance: NA; v_gene: TRBV19; CDR3nt: TGTGCCAGTAGTAATATCAGGGAGGGTAAGAACACCGGGGAGCTGTTTTTT; CDR3aa: CASSNIREGKNTGELFF
d_gene: TRBD1; j_gene: TRBJ1-2; abundance: NA; v_gene: TRBV3-1/TRBV3-2; CDR3nt: TGTGCCAGCAGCCCACTTCCGACAGGGGGCGGATATGGCTACACCTTC; CDR3aa: CASSPLPTGGGYGYTF
d_gene: TRBD1; j_gene: TRBJ2-1; abundance: few; v_gene: TRBV6-1; CDR3nt: TGTGCCAGCAGTGAGGGGACAGGGTTTTACAATGAGCAGTTCTTC; CDR3aa: CASSEGTGFYNEQFF
d_gene: NA; j_gene: TRBJ1-1; abundance: NA; v_gene: TRBV6-6; CDR3nt: TGTGCCAGCAGCCGCGTAGGGGCCGAAGCTTTCTTT; CDR3aa: CASSRVGAEAFF
d_gene: NA; j_gene: TRBJ2-3; abundance: NA; v_gene: TRBV10-1; CDR3nt: TGCGCCAGCAGTGTAGGGGATGCGGCAGATACGCAGTATTTT; CDR3aa: CASSVGDAADTQYF
d_gene: TRBD2; j_gene: TRBJ2-5; abundance: NA; v_gene: TRBV5-4; CDR3nt: TGTGCCAGCAGCTTGGGACTAGCGGGGCAAGAGACCCAGTACTTC; CDR3aa: CASSLGLAGQETQYF
d_gene: NA; j_gene: TRBJ2-3; abundance: NA; v_gene: TRBV5-1; CDR3nt: TGCGCCAGCAGCTTGGGACTAGTGAGTTCAGATACGCAGTATTTT; CDR3aa: CASSLGLVSSDTQYF
d_gene: NA; j_gene: TRBJ1-2; abundance: NA; v_gene: TRBV27; CDR3nt: TGTGCCAGCAGGTCCCCAATGCGGGGCTACACCTTC; CDR3aa: CASRSPMRGYTF
d_gene: NA; j_gene: TRBJ1-3; abundance: NA; v_gene: TRBV5-4; CDR3nt: TGTGCCAGCAGCTTGCAGGGAAACACCATATATTTT; CDR3aa: CASSLQGNTIYF
d_gene: TRBD1; j_gene: TRBJ2-2; abundance: NA; v_gene: TRBV28; CDR3nt: TGTGCCAGCACCAGACAGGGTCTTAACACCGGGGAGCTGTTTTTT; CDR3aa: CASTRQGLNTGELFF
d_gene: NA; j_gene: TRBJ1-3; abundance: NA; v_gene: TRBV19; CDR3nt: TGTGCCAGTAGTCGGGGAAGGCGGGGCAGGTCCGTCTCTGGAAACACCATATATTTT; CDR3aa: CASSRGRRGRSVSGNTIYF
d_gene: NA; j_gene: TRBJ2-7; abundance: NA; v_gene: TRBV28; CDR3nt: TGTGCCAGCAGTAAGGACACTACCTACGAGCAGTACTTC; CDR3aa: CASSKDTTYEQYF
d_gene: TRBD1; j_gene: TRBJ1-1; abundance: NA; v_gene: TRBV5-6; CDR3nt: TGTGCCAGCACCCCTGGGACAGGCCGGAACACTGAAGCTTTCTTT; CDR3aa: CASTPGTGRNTEAFF
d_gene: NA; j_gene: TRBJ1-6; abundance: NA; v_gene: TRBV3-1/TRBV3-2; CDR3nt: TGTGCCAGCAGCCACGGACTCAGGAACCCCCTCCACTTT; CDR3aa: CASSHGLRNPLHF
d_gene: NA; j_gene: TRBJ2-2; abundance: NA; v_gene: TRBV28; CDR3nt: TGTGCCAGCAGAACAGGGTGGGGCGGGGAGCTGTTTTTT; CDR3aa: CASRTGWGGELFF